This T cell receptor beta chain appears in the sequencing data of a study of OX40 agonist ivuxolimab in advanced cancers. With regard to the full study: Ivuxolimab was an agonistic, fully human IgG2 monoclonal antibody directed against OX40 (CD134), a costimulatory receptor. Intravenous ivuxolimab was administered to patients every 2 weeks at six dose levels: 0.01, 0.1, 0.3, 1.5, 3 and 10 mg/kg. Among the 50 to 55 dose-escalation patients, around 20 had hepatocellular carcinoma, 15 or so melanoma, 9 renal cell carcinoma and 9 head and neck cancer. The dose-escalation cohort was around 83% male with a mean age of about 54 years, ranging from roughly 23 to 79. Prior anti-PD-1, anti-PD-L1 or anti-CTLA-4 therapy was permitted, and 40% of dose-escalation patients had received checkpoint inhibitors. Partial responses occurred in three dose-escalation patients, of whom one had hepatocellular carcinoma and two had cutaneous melanoma. Peripheral TCRbeta sequencing aimed to test whether ivuxolimab altered TCR sequence diversity and caused clonal T-cell expansion. The paper describes the monotherapy dose-escalation part (N of about 55 patients) of the phase I trial of ivuxolimab. The paper as a whole reports these results and caveats: At doses from 0.1 to 3.0 mg/kg, clonal expansion was seen in both CD4+ and CD8+ blood T cells between baseline and week 6. Partial responders in the 0.1-3.0 mg/kg groups had among the lowest normalized peripheral clonal expansion, especially among CD8+ T cells. Low levels of normalized T-cell clonal expansion were also seen in some nonresponding patients. Which antigens the clonally expanded peripheral T cells were specific for was not determined. After ivuxolimab, more expanded clones were found on average in CD8+ T cells than in CD4+ T cells.

Spanning cysteine to phenylalanine, the CDR3 consists of 14 amino acids. Just CDR3 DNA is preserved here, 42 bases in frame from base 1. CDR1 and CDR2, per the germline V gene (reference sequence), are MNHEY and SMNVEV. V sheds 5 bases and J sheds 2 bases, leaving 7 bases between their ends. For sequencing of the TCRbeta CDR3 region, genomic DNA was extracted from the sorted cells. The immunoSEQ Assay was used for sequencing of TCRbeta CDR3 regions. Not all clones reach the TCRdb copy of this immuneACCESS table, which keeps in-frame sequences only. Checked studies attribute under half of the gap to unresolved V genes and leave the rest unexplained. The sample data list 40,000 to 60,000 clones, and roughly 81% of these were observed just once. Around 7.9% of the sample belongs to the ten largest clones. Patients with autoimmune disease history or receiving systemic immunosuppression were excluded from the trial. Peripheral blood for TCR sequencing was drawn from every dose cohort at baseline, at cycle 4 day 1 and at cycle 7 day 1. The samples were taken from a phase I, first-in-human, multicenter, open-label dose-escalation trial of ivuxolimab. Adults with locally advanced or metastatic melanoma, renal cell carcinoma, hepatocellular carcinoma or head and neck squamous cell carcinoma were enrolled in the trial. Before TCR sequencing, CD4+ and CD8+ T cells were separately sorted from peripheral blood.

On this clone: It lacks a known antigen. Per-base qualities were not stored, and no clone one base away is much larger.

This clonotype originated in an adult with an advanced solid tumor such as melanoma, head and neck, liver or kidney cancer. The chain is assembled from TRBV27 and TRBJ1-6, with the D segment identity uncertain. This specimen was CD4+ or CD8+ T cells sorted from blood, taken in a trial of the OX40 agonist ivuxolimab. The CDR3 region reads CASSRAAYNSPLHF. The sequenced DNA is TGTGCCAGCAGTCGGGCCGCCTATAATTCACCCCTCCACTTT.